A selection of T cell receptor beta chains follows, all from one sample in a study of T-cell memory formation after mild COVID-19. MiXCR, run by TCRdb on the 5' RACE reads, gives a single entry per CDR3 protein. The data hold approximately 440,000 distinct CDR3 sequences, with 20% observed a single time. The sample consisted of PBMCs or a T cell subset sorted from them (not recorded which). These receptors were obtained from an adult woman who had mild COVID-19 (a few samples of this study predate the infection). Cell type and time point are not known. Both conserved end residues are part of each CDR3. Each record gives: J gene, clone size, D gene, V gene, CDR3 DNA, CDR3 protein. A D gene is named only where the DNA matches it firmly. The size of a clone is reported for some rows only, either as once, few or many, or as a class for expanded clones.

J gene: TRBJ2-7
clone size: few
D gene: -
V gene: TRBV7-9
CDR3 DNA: TGTGCCAGCAGCTTAGTCGGGCGCGTGGGCCACGAGCAGTACTTC
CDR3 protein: CASSLVGRVGHEQYF

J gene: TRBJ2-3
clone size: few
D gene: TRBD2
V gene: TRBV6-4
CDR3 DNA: TGTGCCAGCAGTGAAGCGGGAGGGAGAGGTACGCAGTATTTT
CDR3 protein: CASSEAGGRGTQYF

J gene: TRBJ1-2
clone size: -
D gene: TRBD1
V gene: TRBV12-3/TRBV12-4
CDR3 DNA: TGTGCCAGCAGGGGACAGGGTTCTGCTAACTATGGCTACACCTTC
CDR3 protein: CASRGQGSANYGYTF

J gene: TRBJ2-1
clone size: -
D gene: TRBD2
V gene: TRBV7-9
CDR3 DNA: TGTGCCAGCACTTCGGGTAGCGGGCCTTACAATGAGCAGTTCTTC
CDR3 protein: CASTSGSGPYNEQFF

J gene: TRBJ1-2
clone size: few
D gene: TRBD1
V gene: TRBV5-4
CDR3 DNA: TGTGCCAGCAGCTTCACCGGGACAGGGGGAATCTACACCTTC
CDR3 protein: CASSFTGTGGIYTF

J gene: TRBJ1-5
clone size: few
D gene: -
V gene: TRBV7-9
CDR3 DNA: TGTGCCAGCAGCTTATCGGGGGCGAGTCAGCCCCAGCATTTT
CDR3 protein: CASSLSGASQPQHF

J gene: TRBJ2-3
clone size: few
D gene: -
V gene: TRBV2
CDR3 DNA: TGTGCCAGCAGTTTCGGGACTTTGATAGATACGCAGTATTTT
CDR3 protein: CASSFGTLIDTQYF

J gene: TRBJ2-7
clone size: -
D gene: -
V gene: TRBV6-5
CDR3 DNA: TGTGCCAGCAGGGCCGGGACAAACTACGAGCAGTACTTC
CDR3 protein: CASRAGTNYEQYF

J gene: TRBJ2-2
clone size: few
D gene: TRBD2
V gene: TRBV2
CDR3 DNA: TGTGCCAGCAGACCCTCTAGCGGGAGAATCACCGGGGAGCTGTTTTTT
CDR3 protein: CASRPSSGRITGELFF

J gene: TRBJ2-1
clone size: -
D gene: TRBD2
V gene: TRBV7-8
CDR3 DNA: TGTGCCAGCAGCGAGGAAGGACTAGCGGGAGGGACCTCCTACAATGAGCAGTTCTTC
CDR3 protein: CASSEEGLAGGTSYNEQFF

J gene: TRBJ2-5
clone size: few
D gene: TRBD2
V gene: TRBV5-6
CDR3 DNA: TGTGCCAGCAGCTTGGATACTAGCGGGAGGGTTGAGACCCAGTACTTC
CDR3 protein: CASSLDTSGRVETQYF

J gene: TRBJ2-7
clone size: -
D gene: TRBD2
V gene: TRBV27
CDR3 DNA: TGTGCCAGCAGAGCGGGGCCCAGCTCCTACGAGCAGTACTTC
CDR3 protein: CASRAGPSSYEQYF

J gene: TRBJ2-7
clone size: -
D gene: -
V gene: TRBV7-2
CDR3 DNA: TGTGCCAGCAGCTCCCGAGCAGGCTCGGGGATGGGCGAGCAGTACTTC
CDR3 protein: CASSSRAGSGMGEQYF

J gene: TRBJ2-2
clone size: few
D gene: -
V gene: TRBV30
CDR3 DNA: TGTGCCGGATCGACTAGTCTCATTATCGGGGAGCTGTTTTTT
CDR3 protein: CAGSTSLIIGELFF

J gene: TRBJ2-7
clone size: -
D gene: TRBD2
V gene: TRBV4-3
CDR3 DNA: TGCGCCAGCAGCCAGGAGCCAGCGGGAGTAACGTACGAGCAGTACTTC
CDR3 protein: CASSQEPAGVTYEQYF

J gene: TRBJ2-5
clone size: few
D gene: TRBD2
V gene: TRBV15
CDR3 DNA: TGTGCCACCAGCGAGCGGATTAGCGGGGGTGAGACCCAGTACTTC
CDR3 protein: CATSERISGGETQYF

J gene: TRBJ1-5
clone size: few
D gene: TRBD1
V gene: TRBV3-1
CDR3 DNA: TGTGCCAGCAGCCAAGACCTGGGACAGGCGCTGCCCCAGCATTTT
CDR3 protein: CASSQDLGQALPQHF

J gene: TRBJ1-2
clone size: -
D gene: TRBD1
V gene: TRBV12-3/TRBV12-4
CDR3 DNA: TGTGCCAGCATTTCCAGGACAGGGGGAAACTATGGCTACACCTTC
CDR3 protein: CASISRTGGNYGYTF

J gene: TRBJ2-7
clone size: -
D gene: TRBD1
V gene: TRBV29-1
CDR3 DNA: TGCAGCGTCGCTTCGGGACAGGAGTTTGAGCAGTACTTC
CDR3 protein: CSVASGQEFEQYF

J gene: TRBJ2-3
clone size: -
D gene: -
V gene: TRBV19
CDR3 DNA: TGTGCCAGTAGTATGGATTCGGCTAAGGCGCAGTATTTT
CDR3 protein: CASSMDSAKAQYF

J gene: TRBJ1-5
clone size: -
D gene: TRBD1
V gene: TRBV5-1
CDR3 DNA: TGCGCCAGCAGCTTGGGGGACAGGCTTCAAGATAGCAATCAGCCCCAGCATTTT
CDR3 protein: CASSLGDRLQDSNQPQHF

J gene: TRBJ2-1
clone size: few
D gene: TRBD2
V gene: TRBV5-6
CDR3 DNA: TGTGCCAGCAGCCAACGGACTAGCGGTTGGGCCAATGAGCAGTTCTTC
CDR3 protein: CASSQRTSGWANEQFF

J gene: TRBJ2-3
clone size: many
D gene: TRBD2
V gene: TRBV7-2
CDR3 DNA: TGTGCCAGCAGCCCGGGACTAGCGGGAGGGACAGATACGCAGTATTTT
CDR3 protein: CASSPGLAGGTDTQYF

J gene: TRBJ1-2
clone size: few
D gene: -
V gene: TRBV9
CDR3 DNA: TGTGCCAGCAGCGTAGCTGGAGAGGGACCTAACTATGGCTACACCTTC
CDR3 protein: CASSVAGEGPNYGYTF

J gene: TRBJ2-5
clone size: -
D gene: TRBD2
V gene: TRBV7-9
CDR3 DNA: TGTGCCAGCAGCTTTTTTGAGACTAGCGGGAGAGAGACCCAGTACTTC
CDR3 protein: CASSFFETSGRETQYF

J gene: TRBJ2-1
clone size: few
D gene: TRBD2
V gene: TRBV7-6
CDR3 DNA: TGTGCCAGCAGTCCTCGGGAGCGGGGGCCGTTCTTC
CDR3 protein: CASSPRERGPFF

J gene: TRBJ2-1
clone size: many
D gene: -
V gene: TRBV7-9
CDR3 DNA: TGTGCCAGCAGCTTAAACGACTACAATGAGCAGTTCTTC
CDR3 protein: CASSLNDYNEQFF

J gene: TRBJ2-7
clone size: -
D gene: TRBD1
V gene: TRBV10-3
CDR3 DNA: TGTGCCGTAACCGGGACAGACAAATACGAGCAGTACTTC
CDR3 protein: CAVTGTDKYEQYF

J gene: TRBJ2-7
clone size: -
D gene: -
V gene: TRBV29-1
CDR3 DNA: TGCAGCGTTGTAGGACAGACACCTTACGAGCAGTACTTC
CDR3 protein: CSVVGQTPYEQYF

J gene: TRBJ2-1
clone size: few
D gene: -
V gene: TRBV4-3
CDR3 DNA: TGCGCCAGCAGCCAGCACATGGCGGGAAAAGGCAATGAGCAGTTCTTC
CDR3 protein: CASSQHMAGKGNEQFF

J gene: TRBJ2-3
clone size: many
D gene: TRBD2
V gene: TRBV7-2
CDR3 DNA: TGTGCCAGCAGCTTAGGACTAGCGGGAGGGCCAGGGGATACGCAGTATTTT
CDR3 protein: CASSLGLAGGPGDTQYF

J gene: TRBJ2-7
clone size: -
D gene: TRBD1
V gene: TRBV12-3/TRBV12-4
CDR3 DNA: TGTGCCAGCAGTTGGAACAGGGGCTACGAGCAGTACTTC
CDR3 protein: CASSWNRGYEQYF

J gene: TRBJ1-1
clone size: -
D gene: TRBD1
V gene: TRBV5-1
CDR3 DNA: TGCGCCAGCAGCTTGGCCAGGGGGACAGGGAATACTGAAGCTTTCTTT
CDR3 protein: CASSLARGTGNTEAFF

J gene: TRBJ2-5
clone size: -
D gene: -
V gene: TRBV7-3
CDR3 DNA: TGTGCCAGCAGCTTAAACGCTGCGGGGGAGACCCAGTACTTC
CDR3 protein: CASSLNAAGETQYF

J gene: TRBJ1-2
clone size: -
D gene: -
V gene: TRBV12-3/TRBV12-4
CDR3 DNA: TGTGCCAGCACCCTGGCAGGCTATGGCTACACCTTC
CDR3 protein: CASTLAGYGYTF

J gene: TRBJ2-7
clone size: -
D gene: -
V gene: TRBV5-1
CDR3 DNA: TGCGCCAGCAGCTACGGAGGAGACTCCTACGAGCAGTACTTC
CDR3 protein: CASSYGGDSYEQYF

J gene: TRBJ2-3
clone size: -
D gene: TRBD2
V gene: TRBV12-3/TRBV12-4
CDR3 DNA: TGTGCCAGCAGATCGACTAGCGGGGTTGTAGATACGCAGTATTTT
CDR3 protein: CASRSTSGVVDTQYF

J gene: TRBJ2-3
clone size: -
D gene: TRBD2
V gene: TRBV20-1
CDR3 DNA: TGCAGTGCTAGAAAAGCGGGAGGGCACGATACGCAGTATTTT
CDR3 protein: CSARKAGGHDTQYF

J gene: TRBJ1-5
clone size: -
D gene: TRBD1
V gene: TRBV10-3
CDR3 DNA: TGTGCCATCAGTTCCGACAGGGTTGGCAATCAGCCCCAGCATTTT
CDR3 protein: CAISSDRVGNQPQHF

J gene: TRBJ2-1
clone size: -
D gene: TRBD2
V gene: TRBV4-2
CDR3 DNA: TGTGCCAGCAGCCAAGATCTAGGGACTAGCGGCAGGGGCAATGAGCAGTTCTTC
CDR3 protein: CASSQDLGTSGRGNEQFF

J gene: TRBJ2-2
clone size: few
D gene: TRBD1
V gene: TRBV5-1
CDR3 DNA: TGCGCCAGCAGCATGGGACAGGGAAGGTCCACCGGGGAGCTGTTTTTT
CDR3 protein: CASSMGQGRSTGELFF

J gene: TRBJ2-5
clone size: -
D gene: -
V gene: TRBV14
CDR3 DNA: TGTGCCAGCAGCCAAGATATAACAGGCTTGTACCAAGAGACCCAGTACTTC
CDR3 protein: CASSQDITGLYQETQYF

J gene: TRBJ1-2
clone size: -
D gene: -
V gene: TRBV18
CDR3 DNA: TGTGCCAGCTCACTCCAGGAGGCGAGTGACTATGGCTACACCTTC
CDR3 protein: CASSLQEASDYGYTF

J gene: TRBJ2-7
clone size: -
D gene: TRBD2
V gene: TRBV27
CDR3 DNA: TGTGCCAGCAGTTGGAGCGGGGGGTACTCCTACGAGCAGTACTTC
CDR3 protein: CASSWSGGYSYEQYF

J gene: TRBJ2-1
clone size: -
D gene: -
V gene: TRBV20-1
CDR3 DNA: TGCAGTGCTAGAGATGGACAGTCCTACAATGAGCAGTTCTTC
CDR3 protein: CSARDGQSYNEQFF

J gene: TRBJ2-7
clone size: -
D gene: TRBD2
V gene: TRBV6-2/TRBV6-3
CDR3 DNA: TGTGCCAGCAGGCGGGGCGGGAGAGGGAACGAGCAGTACTTC
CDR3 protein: CASRRGGRGNEQYF